This T cell receptor beta chain was documented in a study of cytomegalovirus exposure and HLA in healthy donors. The overall study: Early released data comprised some 85 million unique TCRs from HLA-typed donors. The study's findings and limits: CMV serostatus was the only recorded immune exposure for donors. As a later analysis showed, a missense DCLRE1C variant was linked to trimming of TCR beta V- and J-genes. What a later analysis showed was that several of the most significant clusters appeared linked to common viral pathogens.

With 60 Vbeta and 13 Jbeta primers, the PCR was carried out. TCRdb keeps only in-frame clones here, not all; method: immunoSEQ multiplex PCR. The data contain roughly 120,000 clones, around 70% of them singletons. There are 15 residues in the CDR3. V gave up 6 bases and J gave up 2 bases; unmatched junction bases: 4. The germline V gene encodes CDR1 MNHEY and CDR2 SMNVEV (reference sequence). Notes on this clone: Antigen unknown.

The source of this sequence is a middle-aged man in good health and CMV-seropositive. V and J are TRBV27 and TRBJ2-3, with 11 bases identical to TRBD2. What was sequenced was PBMCs. CDR3 in DNA: TGTGCCAGCAGCTGGACTAGCGGGCCCACAGATACGCAGTATTTT. Protein: CASSWTSGPTDTQYF.